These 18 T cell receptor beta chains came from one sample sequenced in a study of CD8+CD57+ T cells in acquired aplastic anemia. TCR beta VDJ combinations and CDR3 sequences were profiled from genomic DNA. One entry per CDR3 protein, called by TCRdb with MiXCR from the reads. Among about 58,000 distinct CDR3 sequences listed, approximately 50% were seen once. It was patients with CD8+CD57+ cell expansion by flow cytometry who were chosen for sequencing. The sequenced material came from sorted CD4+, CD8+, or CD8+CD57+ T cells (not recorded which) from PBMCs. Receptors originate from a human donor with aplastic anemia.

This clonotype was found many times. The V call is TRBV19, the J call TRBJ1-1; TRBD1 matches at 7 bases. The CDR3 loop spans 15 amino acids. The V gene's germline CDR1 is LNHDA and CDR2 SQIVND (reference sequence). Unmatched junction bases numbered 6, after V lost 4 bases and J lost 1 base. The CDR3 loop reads CASSTLTGQNTEAFF. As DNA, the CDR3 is TGTGCCAGTAGTACATTGACAGGGCAGAACACTGAAGCTTTCTTT.

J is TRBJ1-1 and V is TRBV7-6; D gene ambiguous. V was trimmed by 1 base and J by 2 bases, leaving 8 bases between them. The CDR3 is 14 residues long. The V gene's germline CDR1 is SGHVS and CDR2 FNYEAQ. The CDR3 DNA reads TGTGCCAGCAGCTTAGACATAGGAAACACTGAAGCTTTCTTT. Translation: CASSLDIGNTEAFF.

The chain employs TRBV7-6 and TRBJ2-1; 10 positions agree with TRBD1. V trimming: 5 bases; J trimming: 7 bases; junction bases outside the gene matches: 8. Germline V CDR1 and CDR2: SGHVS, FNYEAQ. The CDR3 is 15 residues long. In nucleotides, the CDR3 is TGTGCCAGCAGCATCGACAGGGGGCGGATGAATGAGCAGTTCTTC. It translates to CASSIDRGRMNEQFF.

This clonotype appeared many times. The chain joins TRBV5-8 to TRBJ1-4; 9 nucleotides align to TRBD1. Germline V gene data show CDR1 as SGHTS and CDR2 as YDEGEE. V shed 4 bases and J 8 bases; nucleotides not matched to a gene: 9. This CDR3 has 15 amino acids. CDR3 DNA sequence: TGTGCCAGCAGCCTGGGTTGGACAGGGGAGGAAAAACTGTTTTTT. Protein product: CASSLGWTGEEKLFF.

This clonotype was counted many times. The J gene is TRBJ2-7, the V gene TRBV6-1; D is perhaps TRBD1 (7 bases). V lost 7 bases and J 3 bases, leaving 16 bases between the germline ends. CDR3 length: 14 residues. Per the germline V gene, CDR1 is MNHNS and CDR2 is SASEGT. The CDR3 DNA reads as TGTGCCAGCAAGTTCACAGGGGAGGACTACGAGCAGTACTTC. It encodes CASKFTGEDYEQYF.

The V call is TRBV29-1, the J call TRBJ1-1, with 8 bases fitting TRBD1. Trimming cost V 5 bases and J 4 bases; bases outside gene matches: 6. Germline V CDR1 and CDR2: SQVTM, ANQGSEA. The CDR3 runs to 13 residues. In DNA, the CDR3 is TGCAGCGTTCAGGGGACAGGCGGCACTGAAGCTTTCTTT. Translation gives CSVQGTGGTEAFF.

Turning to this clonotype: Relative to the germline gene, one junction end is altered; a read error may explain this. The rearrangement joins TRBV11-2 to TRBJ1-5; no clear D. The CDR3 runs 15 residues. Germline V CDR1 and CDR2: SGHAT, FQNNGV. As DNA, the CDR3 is TGTGCCCGCAGCTTAGATTGGGCGGACAATCAGCCCCAGCATTTT. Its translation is CARSLDWADNQPQHF.

The CDR3 loop reads CSGTGRVNTEAFF. The CDR3 region has the DNA TGCAGCGGGACAGGCCGAGTGAACACTGAAGCTTTCTTT. The chain has TRBV29-1 and TRBJ1-1, with 7 bases identical to TRBD1. This CDR3 spans 13 amino acids. V trimming: 7 bases; J trimming: 0 bases; junction bases outside the gene matches: 5. Germline lookup yields CDR1 SQVTM and CDR2 ANQGSEA.

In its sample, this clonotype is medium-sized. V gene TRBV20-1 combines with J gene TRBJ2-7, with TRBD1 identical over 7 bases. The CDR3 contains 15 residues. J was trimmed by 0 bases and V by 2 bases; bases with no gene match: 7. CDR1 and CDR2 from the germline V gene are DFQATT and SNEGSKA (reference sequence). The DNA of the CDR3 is TGCAGTGCTAGAACCGGACAGGCGTACTCCTACGAGCAGTACTTC. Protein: CSARTGQAYSYEQYF.

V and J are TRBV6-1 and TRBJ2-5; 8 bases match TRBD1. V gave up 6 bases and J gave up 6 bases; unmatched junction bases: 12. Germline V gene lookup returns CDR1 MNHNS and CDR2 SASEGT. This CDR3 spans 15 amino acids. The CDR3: CASSLDGQGVKTQYF. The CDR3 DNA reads TGTGCCAGCAGCTTAGATGGACAGGGAGTCAAGACCCAGTACTTC.

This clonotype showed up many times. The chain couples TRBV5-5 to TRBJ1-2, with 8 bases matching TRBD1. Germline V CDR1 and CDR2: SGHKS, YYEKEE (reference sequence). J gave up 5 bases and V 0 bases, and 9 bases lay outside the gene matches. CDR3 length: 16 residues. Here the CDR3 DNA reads TGTGCCAGCAGCTTGGGCCGATTGGACAGGGAATATGGCTACACCTTC. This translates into CASSLGRLDREYGYTF.

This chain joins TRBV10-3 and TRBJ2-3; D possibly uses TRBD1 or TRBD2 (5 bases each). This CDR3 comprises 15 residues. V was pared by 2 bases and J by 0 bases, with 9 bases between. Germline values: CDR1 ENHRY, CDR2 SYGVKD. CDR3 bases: TGTGCCATCAGTGAGACCGGGACCAGCACAGATACGCAGTATTTT. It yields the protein CAISETGTSTDTQYF.

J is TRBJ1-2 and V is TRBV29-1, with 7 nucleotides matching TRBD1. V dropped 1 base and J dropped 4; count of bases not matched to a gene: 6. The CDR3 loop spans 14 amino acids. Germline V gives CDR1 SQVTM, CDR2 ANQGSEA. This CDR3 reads CSVEVQGQAYGYTF. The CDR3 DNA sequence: TGCAGCGTTGAAGTACAGGGGCAAGCCTATGGCTACACCTTC.

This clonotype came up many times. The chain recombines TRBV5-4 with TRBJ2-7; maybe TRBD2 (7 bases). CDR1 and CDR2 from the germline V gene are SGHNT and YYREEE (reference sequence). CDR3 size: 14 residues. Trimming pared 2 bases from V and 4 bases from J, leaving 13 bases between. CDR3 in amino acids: CASSFRGGLYEQYF. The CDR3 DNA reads TGTGCCAGCAGCTTCCGCGGGGGCTTGTACGAGCAGTACTTC.

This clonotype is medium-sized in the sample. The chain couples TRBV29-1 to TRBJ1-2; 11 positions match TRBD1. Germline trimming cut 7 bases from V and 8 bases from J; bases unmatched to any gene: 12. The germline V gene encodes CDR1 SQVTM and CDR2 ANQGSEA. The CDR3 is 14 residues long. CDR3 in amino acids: CSGTGGTNLGGYTF. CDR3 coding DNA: TGCAGCGGGACAGGGGGCACCAACTTAGGGGGCTACACCTTC. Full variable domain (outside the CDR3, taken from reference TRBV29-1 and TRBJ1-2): SAVISQKPSRDICQRGTSLTIQCQVDSQVTMMFWYRQQPGQSLTLIATANQGSEATYESGFVIDKFPISRPNLTFSTLTVSNMSPEDSSIYLCSGTGGTNLGGYTFGSGTRLTVV.

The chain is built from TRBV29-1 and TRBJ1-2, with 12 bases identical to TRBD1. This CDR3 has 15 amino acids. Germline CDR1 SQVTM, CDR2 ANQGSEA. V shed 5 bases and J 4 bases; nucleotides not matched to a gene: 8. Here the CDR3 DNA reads TGCAGCGTTTTAGACCCGGGACAGGGGGCCTATGGCTACACCTTC. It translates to CSVLDPGQGAYGYTF.

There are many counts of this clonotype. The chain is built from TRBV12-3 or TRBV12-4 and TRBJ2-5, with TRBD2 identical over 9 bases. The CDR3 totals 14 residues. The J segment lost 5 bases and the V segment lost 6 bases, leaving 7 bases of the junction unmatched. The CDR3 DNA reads TGTGCCAGCAGCCGTAGCGGGGGTAAGGAGACCCAGTACTTC. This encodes CASSRSGGKETQYF.

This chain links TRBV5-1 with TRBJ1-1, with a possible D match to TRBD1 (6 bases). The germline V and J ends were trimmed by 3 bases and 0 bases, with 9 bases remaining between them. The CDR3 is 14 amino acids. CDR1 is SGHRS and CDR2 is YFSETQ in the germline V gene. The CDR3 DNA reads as TGCGCCAGCAGCTCCACAGGGTTGAACACTGAAGCTTTCTTT. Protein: CASSSTGLNTEAFF.